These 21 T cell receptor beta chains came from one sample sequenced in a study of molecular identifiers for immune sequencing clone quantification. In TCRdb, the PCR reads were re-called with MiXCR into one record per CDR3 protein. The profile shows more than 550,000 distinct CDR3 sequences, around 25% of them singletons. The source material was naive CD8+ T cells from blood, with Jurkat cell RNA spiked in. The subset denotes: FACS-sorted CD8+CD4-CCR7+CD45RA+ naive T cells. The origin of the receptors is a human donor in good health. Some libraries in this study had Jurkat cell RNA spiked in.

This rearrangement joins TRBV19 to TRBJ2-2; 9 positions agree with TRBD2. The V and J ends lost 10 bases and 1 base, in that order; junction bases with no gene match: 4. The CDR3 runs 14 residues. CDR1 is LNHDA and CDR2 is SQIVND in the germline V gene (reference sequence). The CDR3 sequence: CATHSGRNTGELFF. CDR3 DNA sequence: TGTGCCACCCATAGCGGGAGGAACACCGGGGAGCTGTTTTTT.

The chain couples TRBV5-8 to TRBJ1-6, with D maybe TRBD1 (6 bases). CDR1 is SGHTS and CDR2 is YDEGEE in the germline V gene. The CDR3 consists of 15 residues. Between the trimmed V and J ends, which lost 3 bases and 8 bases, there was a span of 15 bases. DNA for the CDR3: TGTGCCAGCAGCTCCGGGACCGGGGGCCATTCACCCCTCCACTTT. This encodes CASSSGTGGHSPLHF. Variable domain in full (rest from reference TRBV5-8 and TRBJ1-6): EAGVTQSPTHLIKTRGQQATLRCSPISGHTSVYWYQQALGLGLQFLLWYDEGEERNRGNFPPRFSGRQFPNYSSELNVNALELEDSALYLCASSSGTGGHSPLHFGNGTRLTVT.

CDR3 amino acids: CASGPGLAGDTDTQYF. CDR3 coding DNA: TGCGCCAGCGGCCCGGGACTAGCGGGGGACACAGATACGCAGTATTTT. The chain uses TRBV4-1 and TRBJ2-3; 14 nucleotides agree with TRBD2. Germline V gene data show CDR1 as MGHRA and CDR2 as YSYEKL. V lost 8 bases to trimming and J lost 2 bases; unmatched junction nucleotides: 6. The CDR3 has 16 residues.

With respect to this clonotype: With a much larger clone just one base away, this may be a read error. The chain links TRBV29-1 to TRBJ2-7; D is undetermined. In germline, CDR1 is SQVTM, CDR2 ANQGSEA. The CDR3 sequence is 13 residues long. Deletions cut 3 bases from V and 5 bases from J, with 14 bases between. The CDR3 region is CSVENRATNEQYF. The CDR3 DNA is TGCAGCGTTGAGAACAGAGCAACCAACGAGCAGTACTTC.

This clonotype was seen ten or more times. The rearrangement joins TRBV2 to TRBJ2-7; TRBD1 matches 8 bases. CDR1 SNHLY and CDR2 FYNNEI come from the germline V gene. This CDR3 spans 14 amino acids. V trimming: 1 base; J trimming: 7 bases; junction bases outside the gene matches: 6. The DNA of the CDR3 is TGTGCCAGCAGTGAAGGGACAGGGCTGGGTGAGCAGTACTTC. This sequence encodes CASSEGTGLGEQYF.

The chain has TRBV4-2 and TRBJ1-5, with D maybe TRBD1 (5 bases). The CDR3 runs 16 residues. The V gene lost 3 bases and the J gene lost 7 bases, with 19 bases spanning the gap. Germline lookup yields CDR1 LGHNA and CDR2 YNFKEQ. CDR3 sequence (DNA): TGTGCCAGCAGCCAGGTTCCACAAGTTGGGGGACAGCCCCAGCATTTT. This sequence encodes CASSQVPQVGGQPQHF.

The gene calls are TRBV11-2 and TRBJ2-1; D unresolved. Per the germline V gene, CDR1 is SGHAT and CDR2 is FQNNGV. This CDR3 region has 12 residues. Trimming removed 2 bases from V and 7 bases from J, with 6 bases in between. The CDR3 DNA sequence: TGTGCCAGCAGCTTAAATCGAAATGAGCAGTTCTTC. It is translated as CASSLNRNEQFF.

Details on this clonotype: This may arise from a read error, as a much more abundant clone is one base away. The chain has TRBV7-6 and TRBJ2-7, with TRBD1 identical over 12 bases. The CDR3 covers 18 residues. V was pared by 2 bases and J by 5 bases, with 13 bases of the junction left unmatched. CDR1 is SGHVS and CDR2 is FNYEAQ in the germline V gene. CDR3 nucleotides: TGTGCCAGCAGCTTATGTCCGGTGGTCGGGACAGGGGGCAACGAGCAGTACTTC. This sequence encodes CASSLCPVVGTGGNEQYF. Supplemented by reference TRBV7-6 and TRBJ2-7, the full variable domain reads GAGVSQSPRYKVTKRGQDVALRCDPISGHVSLYWYRQALGQGPEFLTYFNYEAQQDKSGLPNDRFSAERPEGSISTLTIQRTEQRDSAMYRCASSLCPVVGTGGNEQYFGPGTRLTVT.

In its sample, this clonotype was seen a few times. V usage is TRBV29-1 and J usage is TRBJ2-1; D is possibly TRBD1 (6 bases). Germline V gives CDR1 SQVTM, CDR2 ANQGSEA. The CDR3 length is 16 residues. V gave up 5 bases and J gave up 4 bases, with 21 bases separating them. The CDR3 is CSVPQGLGGLYNEQFF. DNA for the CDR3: TGCAGCGTTCCGCAGGGGTTAGGGGGTCTATACAATGAGCAGTTCTTC.

The CDR3 nucleotides read TGTGCCACCTCCGGCGGGTCGGTGGGAGAGACCCAGTACTTC. It codes for CATSGGSVGETQYF. The rearrangement joins TRBV19 to TRBJ2-5; the D gene is possibly TRBD2 (5 bases). The V and J ends lost 10 bases and 4 bases respectively, with 19 bases between them. The CDR3 consists of 14 residues. Germline CDR1 and CDR2: LNHDA and SQIVND (reference sequence).

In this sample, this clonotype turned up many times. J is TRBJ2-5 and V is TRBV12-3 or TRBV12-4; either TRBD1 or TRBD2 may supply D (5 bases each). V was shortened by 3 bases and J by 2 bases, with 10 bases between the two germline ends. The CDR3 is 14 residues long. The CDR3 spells CASSFGGPQETQYF. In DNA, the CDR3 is TGTGCCAGCAGTTTTGGGGGTCCTCAAGAGACCCAGTACTTC.

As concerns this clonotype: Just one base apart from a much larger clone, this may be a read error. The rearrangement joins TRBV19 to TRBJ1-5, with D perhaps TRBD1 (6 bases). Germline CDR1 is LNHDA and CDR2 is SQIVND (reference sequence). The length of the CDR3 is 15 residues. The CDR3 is CAAGASSYSNQPQHF. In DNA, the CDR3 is TGTGCAGCAGGGGCCTCTTCTTATAGCAATCAGCCCCAGCATTTT.

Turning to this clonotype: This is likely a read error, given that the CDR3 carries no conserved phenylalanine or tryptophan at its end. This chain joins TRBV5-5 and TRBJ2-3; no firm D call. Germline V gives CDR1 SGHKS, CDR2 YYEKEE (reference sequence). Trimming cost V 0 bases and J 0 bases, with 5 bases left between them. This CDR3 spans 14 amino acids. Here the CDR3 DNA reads TGTGCCAGCAGCTTGGATGGAAGCACAGATACGCAGTATATT. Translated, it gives CASSLDGSTDTQYI.

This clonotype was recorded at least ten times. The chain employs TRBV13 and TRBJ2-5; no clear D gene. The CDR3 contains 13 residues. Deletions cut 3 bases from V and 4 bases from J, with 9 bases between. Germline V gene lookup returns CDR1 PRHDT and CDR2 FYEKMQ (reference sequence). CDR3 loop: CASSFGSGETQYF. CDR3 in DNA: TGTGCCAGCAGCTTTGGTTCCGGAGAGACCCAGTACTTC.

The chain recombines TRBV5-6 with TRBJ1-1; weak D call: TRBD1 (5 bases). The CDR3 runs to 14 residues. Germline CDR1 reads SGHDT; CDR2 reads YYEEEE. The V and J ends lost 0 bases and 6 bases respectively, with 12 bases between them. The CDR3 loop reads CASSLGGAWAEAFF. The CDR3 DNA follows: TGTGCCAGCAGCTTGGGAGGGGCATGGGCTGAAGCTTTCTTT.

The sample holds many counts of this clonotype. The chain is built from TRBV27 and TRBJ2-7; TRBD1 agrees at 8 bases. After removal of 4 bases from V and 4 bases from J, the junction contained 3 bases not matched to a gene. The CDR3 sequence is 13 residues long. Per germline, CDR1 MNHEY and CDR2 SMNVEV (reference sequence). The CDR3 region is CASSWTGRYEQYF. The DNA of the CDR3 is TGTGCCAGCAGTTGGACAGGGCGGTACGAGCAGTACTTC.

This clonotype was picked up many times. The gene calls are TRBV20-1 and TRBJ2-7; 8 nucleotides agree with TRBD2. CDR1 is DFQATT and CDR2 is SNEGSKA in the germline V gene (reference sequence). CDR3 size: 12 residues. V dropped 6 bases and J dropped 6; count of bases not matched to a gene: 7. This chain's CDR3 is CSAPGRAAEQYF. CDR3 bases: TGCAGTGCCCCCGGGAGGGCGGCCGAGCAGTACTTC.

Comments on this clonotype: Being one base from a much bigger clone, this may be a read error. The CDR3: CASSPRDPVAGANVQTF. Here the CDR3 DNA reads TGTGCCAGCAGCCCGCGGGACCCCGTTGCTGGGGCCAACGTCCAGACTTTC. The V call is TRBV27, the J call TRBJ2-6; D is perhaps TRBD2 (6 bases). Germline V lookup: CDR1 MNHEY, CDR2 SMNVEV (reference sequence). The CDR3 runs to 17 residues.

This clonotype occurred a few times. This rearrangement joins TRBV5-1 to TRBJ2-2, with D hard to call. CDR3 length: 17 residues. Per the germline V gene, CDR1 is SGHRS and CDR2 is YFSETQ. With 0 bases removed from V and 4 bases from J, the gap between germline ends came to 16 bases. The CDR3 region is CASSLAALVVGTGELFF. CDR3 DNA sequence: TGCGCCAGCAGCTTGGCCGCCCTCGTCGTGGGCACCGGGGAGCTGTTTTTT.

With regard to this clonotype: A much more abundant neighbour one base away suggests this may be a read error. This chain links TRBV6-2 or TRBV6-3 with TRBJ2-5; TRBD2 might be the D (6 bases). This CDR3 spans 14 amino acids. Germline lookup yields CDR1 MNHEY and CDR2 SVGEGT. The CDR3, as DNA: TGTGCCAGCAGTTACCGGACTACCCTAGAGACCCGGTACTTC. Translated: CASSYRTTLETRYF.

DNA for the CDR3: TGTGCCAGCAGCCCGGGCGACGAGCGGGAAAGCACAGATACGCAGTATTTT. Amino acids: CASSPGDERESTDTQYF. The chain links TRBV4-2 to TRBJ2-3, with 7 bases identical to TRBD2. J lost 0 bases, V lost 4 bases, and 10 bases had no gene match. This CDR3 spans 17 amino acids. Germline CDR1 reads LGHNA; CDR2 reads YNFKEQ.